The clone carrying this T cell receptor (beta chain) showed up many times. Its antigen is unknown. Amplified TCR beta CDR3 regions came from RNA transcripts. When the TCR CDR3 underwent first-round RT-PCR, the HTBI primer set was used. TCRdb itself ran the multiplex PCR reads through MiXCR, one entry per CDR3 protein. The sample contains around 600,000 distinct CDR3 sequences, around 16% of which appear only once. The data stem from a study of T cells in Graves' hyperthyroidism and ophthalmopathy. Notes on the study in general: Most thyroid clonotypes expanded above 0.001 were also detected in blood.

Germline lookup yields CDR1 MNHNY and CDR2 SVGAGI (reference sequence). This CDR3 comprises 14 residues. V lost 2 bases, J lost 7 bases, and 15 bases lay in between. The sample consisted of blood. This receptor was obtained from a woman aged 40 to 50 with Graves' ophthalmopathy. The chain is built from TRBV6-6 and TRBJ2-7, with TRBD1 as a possible D gene (5 bases). CDR3 in DNA: TGTGCCAGCAGTTACGGTGCAGGGTTGGGGGAGCAGTACTTC. Translating it yields CASSYGAGLGEQYF.